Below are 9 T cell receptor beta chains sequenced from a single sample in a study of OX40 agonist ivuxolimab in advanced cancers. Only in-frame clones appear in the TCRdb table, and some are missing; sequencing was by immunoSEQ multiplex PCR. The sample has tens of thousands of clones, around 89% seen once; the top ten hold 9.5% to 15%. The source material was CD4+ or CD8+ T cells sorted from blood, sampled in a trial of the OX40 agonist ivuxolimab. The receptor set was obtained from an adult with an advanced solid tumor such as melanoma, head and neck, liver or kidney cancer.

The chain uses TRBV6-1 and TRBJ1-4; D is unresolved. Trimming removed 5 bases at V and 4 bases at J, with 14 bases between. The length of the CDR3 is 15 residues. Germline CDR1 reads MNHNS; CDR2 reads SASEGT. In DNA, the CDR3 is TGTGCCAGCAGTACTCAGCCAAAGAATAATGAAAAACTGTTTTTT. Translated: CASSTQPKNNEKLFF.

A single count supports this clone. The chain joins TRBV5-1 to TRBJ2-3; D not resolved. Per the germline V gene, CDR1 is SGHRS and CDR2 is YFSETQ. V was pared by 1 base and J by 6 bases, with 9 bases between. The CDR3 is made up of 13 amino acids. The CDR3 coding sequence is TGCGCCAGCAGCTTGTGGCCCGCTGATACGCAGTATTTT. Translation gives CASSLWPADTQYF.

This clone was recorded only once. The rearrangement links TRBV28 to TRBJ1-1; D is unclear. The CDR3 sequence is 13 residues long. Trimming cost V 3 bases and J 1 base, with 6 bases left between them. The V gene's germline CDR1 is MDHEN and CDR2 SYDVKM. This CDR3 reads CASSFSRNTEAFF. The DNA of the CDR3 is TGTGCCAGCAGTTTTAGTCGGAACACTGAAGCTTTCTTT.

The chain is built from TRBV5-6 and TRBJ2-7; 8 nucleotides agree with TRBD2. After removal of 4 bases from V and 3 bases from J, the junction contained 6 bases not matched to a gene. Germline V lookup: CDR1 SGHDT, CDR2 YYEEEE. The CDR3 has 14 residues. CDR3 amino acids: CASSPGGTLYEQYF. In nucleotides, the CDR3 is TGTGCCAGCAGCCCGGGAGGGACACTCTACGAGCAGTACTTC.

CDR3 residues: CASSQDNLQGKAGNTIYF. CDR3 DNA: TGCGCCAGCAGCCAGGATAATCTACAGGGGAAAGCTGGAAACACCATATATTTT. The V gene is TRBV4-3, the J gene TRBJ1-3; 7 bases match TRBD1. The CDR3 is 18 residues long. The germline CDR1 and CDR2 sequences are LGHNA and YSLEER. V dropped 3 bases and J dropped 2; count of bases not matched to a gene: 13.

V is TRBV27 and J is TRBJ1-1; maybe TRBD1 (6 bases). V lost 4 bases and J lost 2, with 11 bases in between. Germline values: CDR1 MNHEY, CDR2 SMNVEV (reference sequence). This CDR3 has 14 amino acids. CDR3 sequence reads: CASSSRTANTEAFF. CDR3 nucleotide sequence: TGTGCCAGCAGTTCACGGACAGCCAACACTGAAGCTTTCTTT.

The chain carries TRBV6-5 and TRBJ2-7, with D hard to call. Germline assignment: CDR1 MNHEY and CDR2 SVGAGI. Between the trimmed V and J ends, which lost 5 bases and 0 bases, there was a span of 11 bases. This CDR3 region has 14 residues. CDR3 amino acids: CASSALGSSYEQYF. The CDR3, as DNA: TGTGCCAGCAGTGCCCTGGGCAGCTCCTACGAGCAGTACTTC.

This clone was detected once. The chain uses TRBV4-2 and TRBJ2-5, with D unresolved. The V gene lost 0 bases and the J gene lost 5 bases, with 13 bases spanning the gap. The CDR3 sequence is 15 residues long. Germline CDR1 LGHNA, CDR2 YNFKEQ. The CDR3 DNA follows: TGTGCCAGCAGCCAAGATCTAGTTAGCCCGGAGACCCAGTACTTC. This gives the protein CASSQDLVSPETQYF.

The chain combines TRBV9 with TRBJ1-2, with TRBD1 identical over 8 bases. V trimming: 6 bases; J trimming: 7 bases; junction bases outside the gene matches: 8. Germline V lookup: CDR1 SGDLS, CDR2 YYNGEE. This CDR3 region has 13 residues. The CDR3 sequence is CASNAGGAGGYTF. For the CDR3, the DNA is TGTGCCAGCAACGCAGGGGGCGCCGGTGGCTACACCTTC.